The entry that follows covers one T cell receptor beta chain sequence. Its antigen is still unknown. Expressed TCRB transcripts were sequenced, since all the RNA that had been isolated was reverse transcribed. Deep immunoSEQ sequencing covered naive, central memory and regulatory T cell samples. Clones were sequenced by immunoSEQ multiplex PCR, and TCRdb holds only the in-frame ones, with some missing. The table shows about 740,000 clones, with over 10% occurring only once. These data originate in a study of beta chain features in type 1 diabetes. The study, taken as a whole, reports: Sampled from patients, naive, central memory and Treg TCRB repertoires appeared more similar than those sampled from healthy donors. All four CD4+ subsets from Type 1 diabetes patients carried moderately but significantly shorter TCRB CDR3s. cDNA sequencing could over-represent cells with high TCR expression.

CDR1 SQVTM and CDR2 ANQGSEA come from the germline V gene. V dropped 1 base and J dropped 5 bases, with 14 bases sitting between them. This CDR3 region has 14 residues. Isolation of CD4+ naive, central memory, regulatory and stem cell-like memory cells was achieved by sorting via CD45RO/CCR7/CD25/CD127/CD95/CD27. The rearrangement joins TRBV29-1 to TRBJ1-2; D remains unclear. Sequencing used naive CD4+ T cells from blood. The TCR comes from a man between 18 and 29 years old with type 1 diabetes. The CDR3: CSVEGGSKIYGYTF. In DNA form, the CDR3 reads TGCAGCGTTGAAGGAGGTTCTAAGATTTATGGCTACACCTTC.